This TCR beta chain was identified in a study of blood T cell repertoires in COVID-19. Across the whole study: The United States, Italy and Spain provided the acute and convalescent COVID-19 samples. Sample material is recorded as cDNA or gDNA derived from T cells, B-cell-depleted T cells, or PBMCs.

This clone has a handful of counts. Methods used by the authors: It was from reference gene primer amplification that nucleated cell counts were estimated. Sequenced by immunoSEQ multiplex PCR; TCRdb stores in-frame clones only, minus some. D and trimming were read from the DNA, whereas the V and J calls and clone size are those reported in that table. The profile shows almost 200,000 clones, about 85% of them singletons. Deletions cut 6 bases from V and 1 base from J, with 10 bases between. Per the germline V gene, CDR1 is SGHVS and CDR2 is FQNEAQ. The CDR3 totals 14 residues. Patients from Seattle were sampled longitudinally, starting during active infection.

Sequenced input: peripheral blood. The sequence was obtained from a man aged 60 to 69 with COVID-19, enrolled during active disease. The rearrangement links TRBV7-8 to TRBJ1-5; TRBD1 might be the D (5 bases). The CDR3 here is CASRFGASNQPQHF. For the CDR3, the DNA is TGTGCCAGCAGGTTTGGGGCCAGCAATCAGCCCCAGCATTTT.